This T cell receptor beta chain originates from a study of blood T cell repertoires in COVID-19. V was cut by 6 bases and J by 3 bases, with 12 bases left in between. The CDR3 is 14 amino acids. From germline, CDR1 is SNHLY and CDR2 FYNNEI. In the authors' workflow: Nucleated cell number was recorded as an estimate derived from reference gene primer amplification. The repertoire was sequenced with immunoSEQ multiplex PCR; TCRdb's copy has only in-frame clones and lacks some. V and J calls and clone size are copied from that table; D and trimming were computed from the DNA. Among under 200,000 clones listed, around 89% were seen once.

The clonotype was recovered from a man aged 35-49 years with active or convalescent COVID-19. Material for sequencing was peripheral blood. The rearrangement uses TRBV2 and TRBJ1-3; no reliable D call. CDR3 sequence: CASREVLLGNTIYF. DNA of the CDR3: TGTGCCAGCAGGGAGGTGCTCCTTGGAAACACCATATATTTT.